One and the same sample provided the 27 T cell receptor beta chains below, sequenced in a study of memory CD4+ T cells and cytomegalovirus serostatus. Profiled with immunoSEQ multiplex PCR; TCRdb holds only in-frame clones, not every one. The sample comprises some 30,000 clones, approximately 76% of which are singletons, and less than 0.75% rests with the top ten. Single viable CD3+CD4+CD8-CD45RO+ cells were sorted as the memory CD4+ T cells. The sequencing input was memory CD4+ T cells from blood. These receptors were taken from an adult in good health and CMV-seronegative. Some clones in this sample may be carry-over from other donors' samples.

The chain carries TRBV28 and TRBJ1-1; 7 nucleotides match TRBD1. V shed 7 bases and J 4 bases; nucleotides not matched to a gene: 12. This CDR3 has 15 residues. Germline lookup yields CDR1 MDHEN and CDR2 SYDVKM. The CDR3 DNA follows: TGTGCCAGCACCCTCCCGGAACAGGGGCGCACTGAAGCTTTCTTT. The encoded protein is CASTLPEQGRTEAFF.

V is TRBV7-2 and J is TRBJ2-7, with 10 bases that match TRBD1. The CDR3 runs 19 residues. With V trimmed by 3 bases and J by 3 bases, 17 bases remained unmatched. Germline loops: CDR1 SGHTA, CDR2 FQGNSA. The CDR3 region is CASSFRPPGQGRGDYEQYF. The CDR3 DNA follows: TGTGCCAGCAGCTTCAGACCTCCGGGACAGGGGAGGGGAGACTACGAGCAGTACTTC.

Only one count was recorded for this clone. Here the CDR3 reads CASSFTGGAETEAFF. The CDR3 coding sequence is TGCGCCAGCAGCTTCACAGGGGGCGCTGAGACTGAAGCTTTCTTT. The chain recombines TRBV5-1 with TRBJ1-1; 9 bases fit TRBD1. Germline assignment: CDR1 SGHRS and CDR2 YFSETQ. Losses at the gene ends were 2 bases for V and 5 bases for J; bases not matched to a gene: 7. There are 15 residues in the CDR3.

This CDR3 is CASYDRQLYGYTF. In nucleotides, the CDR3 is TGTGCCAGTTACGACAGACAGCTATATGGCTACACCTTC. The V and J genes are TRBV28 and TRBJ1-2; TRBD1 is a possible D gene (5 bases). Germline CDR1 MDHEN, CDR2 SYDVKM. Trimming stripped 9 bases from V and 5 bases from J, with 16 bases between. There are 13 residues in the CDR3.

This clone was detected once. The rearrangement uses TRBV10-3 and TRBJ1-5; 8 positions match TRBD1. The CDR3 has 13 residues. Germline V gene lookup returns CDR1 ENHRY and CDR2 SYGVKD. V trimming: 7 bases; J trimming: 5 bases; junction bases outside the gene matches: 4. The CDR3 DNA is TGTGCCATCAAAGGACAGGGCGATCAGCCCCAGCATTTT. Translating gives CAIKGQGDQPQHF.

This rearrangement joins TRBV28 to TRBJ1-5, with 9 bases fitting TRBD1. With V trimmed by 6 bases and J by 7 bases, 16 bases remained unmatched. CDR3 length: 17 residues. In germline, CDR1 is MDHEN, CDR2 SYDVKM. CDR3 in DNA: TGTGCCAGCAGGCCAAACCTCGGACAGGGGTCGAACCAGCCCCAGCATTTT. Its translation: CASRPNLGQGSNQPQHF.

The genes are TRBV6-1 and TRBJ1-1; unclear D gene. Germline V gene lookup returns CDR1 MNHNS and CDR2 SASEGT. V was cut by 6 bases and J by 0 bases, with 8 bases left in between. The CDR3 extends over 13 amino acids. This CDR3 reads CASRRGMNTEAFF. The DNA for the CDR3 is TGTGCCAGCAGGCGTGGGATGAACACTGAAGCTTTCTTT.

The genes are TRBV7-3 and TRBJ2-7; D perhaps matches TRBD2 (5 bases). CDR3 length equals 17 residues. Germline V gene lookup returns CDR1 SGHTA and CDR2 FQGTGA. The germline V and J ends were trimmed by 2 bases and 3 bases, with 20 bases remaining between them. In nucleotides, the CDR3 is TGTGCCAGCAGCTTAGGAGGTACCTCGGACGGAGTCTACGAGCAGTACTTC. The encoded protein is CASSLGGTSDGVYEQYF.

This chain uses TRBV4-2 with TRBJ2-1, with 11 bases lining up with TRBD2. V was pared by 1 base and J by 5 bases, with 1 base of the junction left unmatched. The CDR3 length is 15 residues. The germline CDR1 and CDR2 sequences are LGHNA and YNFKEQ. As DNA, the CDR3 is TGTGCCAGCAGCCAAGCTAGCGGGGGGCACAATGAGCAGTTCTTC. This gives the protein CASSQASGGHNEQFF.

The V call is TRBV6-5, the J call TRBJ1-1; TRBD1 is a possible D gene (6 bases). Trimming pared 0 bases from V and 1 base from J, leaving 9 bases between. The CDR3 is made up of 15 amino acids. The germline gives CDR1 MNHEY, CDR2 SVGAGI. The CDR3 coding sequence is TGTGCCAGCAGTTACTCTGTACAGGGGAACACTGAAGCTTTCTTT. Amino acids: CASSYSVQGNTEAFF.

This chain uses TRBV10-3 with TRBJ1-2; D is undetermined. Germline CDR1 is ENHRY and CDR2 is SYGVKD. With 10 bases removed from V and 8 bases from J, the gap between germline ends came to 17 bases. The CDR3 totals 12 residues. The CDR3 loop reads CATQLSEDGYTF. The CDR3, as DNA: TGTGCCACCCAACTCTCAGAGGACGGCTACACCTTC.

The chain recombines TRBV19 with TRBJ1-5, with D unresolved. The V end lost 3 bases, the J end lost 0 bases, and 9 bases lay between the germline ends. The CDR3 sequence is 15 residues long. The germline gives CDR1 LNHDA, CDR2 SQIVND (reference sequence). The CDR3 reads CASSMPPYSNQPQHF. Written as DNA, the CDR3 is TGTGCCAGTAGTATGCCACCCTATAGCAATCAGCCCCAGCATTTT.

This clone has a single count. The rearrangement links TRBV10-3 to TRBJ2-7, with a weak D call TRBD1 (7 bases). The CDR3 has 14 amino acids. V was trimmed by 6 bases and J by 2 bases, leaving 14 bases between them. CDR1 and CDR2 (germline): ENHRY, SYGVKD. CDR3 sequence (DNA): TGTGCCATCAGGCGGGACAGAAATACCTACGAGCAGTACTTC. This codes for CAIRRDRNTYEQYF.

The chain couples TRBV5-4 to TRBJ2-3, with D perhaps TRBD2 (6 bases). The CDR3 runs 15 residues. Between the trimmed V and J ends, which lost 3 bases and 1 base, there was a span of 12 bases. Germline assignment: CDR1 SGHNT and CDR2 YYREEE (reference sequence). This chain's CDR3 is CASSSAGGRTDTQYF. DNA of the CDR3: TGTGCCAGCAGCTCGGCCGGGGGTCGCACAGATACGCAGTATTTT. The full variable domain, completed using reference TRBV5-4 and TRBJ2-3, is ETGVTQSPTHLIKTRGQQVTLRCSSQSGHNTVSWYQQALGQGPQFIFQYYREEENGRGNFPPRFSGLQFPNYSSELNVNALELDDSALYLCASSSAGGRTDTQYFGPGTRLTVL.

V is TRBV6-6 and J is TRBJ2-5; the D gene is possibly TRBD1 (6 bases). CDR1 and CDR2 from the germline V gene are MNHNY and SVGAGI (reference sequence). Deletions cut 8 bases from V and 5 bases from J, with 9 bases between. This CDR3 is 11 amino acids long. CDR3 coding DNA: TGTGCCAGCGGGACATTGGAGACCCAGTACTTC. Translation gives CASGTLETQYF.

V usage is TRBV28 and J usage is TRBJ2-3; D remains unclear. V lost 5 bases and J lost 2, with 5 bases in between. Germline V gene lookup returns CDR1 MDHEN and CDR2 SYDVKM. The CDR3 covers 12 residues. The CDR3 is CASSQDTDTQYF. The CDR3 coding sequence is TGTGCCAGCAGTCAGGACACAGATACGCAGTATTTT.

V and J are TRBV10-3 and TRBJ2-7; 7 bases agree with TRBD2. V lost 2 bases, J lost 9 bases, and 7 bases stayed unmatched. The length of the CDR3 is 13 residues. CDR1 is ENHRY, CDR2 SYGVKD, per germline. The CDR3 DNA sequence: TGTGCCATCAGTGAGCCCGGGAGGTCTGGGCAGTACTTC. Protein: CAISEPGRSGQYF.

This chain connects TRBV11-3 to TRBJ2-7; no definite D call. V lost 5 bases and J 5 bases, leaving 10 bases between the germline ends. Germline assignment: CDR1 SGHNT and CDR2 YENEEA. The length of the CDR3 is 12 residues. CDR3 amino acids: CASSLRPDEQYF. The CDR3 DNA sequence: TGTGCCAGCAGCCTTCGACCCGACGAGCAGTACTTC.

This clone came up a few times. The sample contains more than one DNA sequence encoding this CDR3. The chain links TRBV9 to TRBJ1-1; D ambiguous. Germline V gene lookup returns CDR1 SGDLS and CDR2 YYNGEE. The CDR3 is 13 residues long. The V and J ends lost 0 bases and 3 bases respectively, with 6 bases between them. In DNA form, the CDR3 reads TGTGCCAGCAGCGTAGGAGGATACACTGAAGCTTTCTTT. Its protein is CASSVGGYTEAFF. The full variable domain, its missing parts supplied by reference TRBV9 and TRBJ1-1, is DSGVTQTPKHLITATGQRVTLRCSPRSGDLSVYWYQQSLDQGLQFLIQYYNGEERAKGNILERFSAQQFPDLHSELNLSSLELGDSALYFCASSVGGYTEAFFGQGTRLTVV.

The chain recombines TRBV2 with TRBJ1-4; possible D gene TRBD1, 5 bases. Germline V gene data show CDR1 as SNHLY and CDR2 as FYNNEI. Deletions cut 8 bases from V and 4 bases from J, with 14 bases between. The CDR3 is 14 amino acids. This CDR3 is CASLEGRVNEKLFF. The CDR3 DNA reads TGTGCCAGCCTGGAGGGGAGAGTTAATGAAAAACTGTTTTTT.

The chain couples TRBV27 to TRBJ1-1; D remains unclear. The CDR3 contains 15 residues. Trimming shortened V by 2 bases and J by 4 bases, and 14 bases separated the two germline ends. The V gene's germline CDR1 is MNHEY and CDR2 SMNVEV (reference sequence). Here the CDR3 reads CASSLRSSTFTEAFF. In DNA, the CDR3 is TGTGCCAGCAGTTTAAGAAGCTCCACTTTCACTGAAGCTTTCTTT.

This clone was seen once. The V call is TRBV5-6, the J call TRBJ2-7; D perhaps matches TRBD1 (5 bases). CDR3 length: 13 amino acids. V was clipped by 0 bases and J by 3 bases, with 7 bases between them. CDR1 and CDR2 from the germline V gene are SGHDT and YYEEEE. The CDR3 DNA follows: TGTGCCAGCAGCTTGGGCAGGGACTACGAGCAGTACTTC. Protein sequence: CASSLGRDYEQYF. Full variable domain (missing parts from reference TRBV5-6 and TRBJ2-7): DAGVTQSPTHLIKTRGQQVTLRCSPKSGHDTVSWYQQALGQGPQFIFQYYEEEERQRGNFPDRFSGHQFPNYSSELNVNALLLGDSALYLCASSLGRDYEQYFGPGTRLTVT.

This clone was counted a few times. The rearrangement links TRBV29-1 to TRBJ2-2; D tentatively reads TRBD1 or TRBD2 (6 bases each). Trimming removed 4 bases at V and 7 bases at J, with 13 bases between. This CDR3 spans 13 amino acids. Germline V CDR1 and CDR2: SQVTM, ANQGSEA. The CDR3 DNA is TGCAGCGTTGTAAGGGGGGCCGGCGGGGAGCTGTTTTTT. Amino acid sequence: CSVVRGAGGELFF.

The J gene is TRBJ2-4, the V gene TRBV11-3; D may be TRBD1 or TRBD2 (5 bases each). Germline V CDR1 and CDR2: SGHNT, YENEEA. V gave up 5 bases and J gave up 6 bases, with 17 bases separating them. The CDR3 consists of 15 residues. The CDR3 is CASSAYSGTSNIQYF. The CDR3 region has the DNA TGTGCCAGCAGCGCCTATTCCGGGACCTCAAACATTCAGTACTTC.

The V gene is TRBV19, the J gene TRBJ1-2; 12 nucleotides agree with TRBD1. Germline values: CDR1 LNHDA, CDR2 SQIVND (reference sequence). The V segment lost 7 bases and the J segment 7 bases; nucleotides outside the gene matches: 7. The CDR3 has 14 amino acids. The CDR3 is CASISGTGGSGYTF. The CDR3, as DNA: TGTGCCAGTATCTCCGGGACAGGGGGCTCTGGCTACACCTTC.

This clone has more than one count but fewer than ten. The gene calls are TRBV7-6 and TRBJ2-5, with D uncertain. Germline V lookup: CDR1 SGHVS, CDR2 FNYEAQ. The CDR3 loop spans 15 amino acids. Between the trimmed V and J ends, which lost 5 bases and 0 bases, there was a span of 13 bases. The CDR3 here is CASSPYAGDQETQYF. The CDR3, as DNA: TGTGCCAGCAGCCCCTACGCTGGCGACCAAGAGACCCAGTACTTC.

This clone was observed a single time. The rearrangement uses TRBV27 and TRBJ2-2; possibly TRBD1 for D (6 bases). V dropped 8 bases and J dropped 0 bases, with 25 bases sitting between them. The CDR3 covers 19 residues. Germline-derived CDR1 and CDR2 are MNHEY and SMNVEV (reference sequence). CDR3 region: CASCSPSRGPAPNTGELFF. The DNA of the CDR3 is TGTGCCAGCTGCTCTCCTTCCAGGGGCCCCGCTCCGAACACCGGGGAGCTGTTTTTT.